These 21 T cell receptor beta chains share one sample of origin, sequenced in a study of CD8+ T cells in alopecia areata. RNA extraction and reverse transcription yielded cDNA as sequencing template. The method was immunoSEQ multiplex PCR; TCRdb's version includes in-frame clones alone and lacks a portion of them. This sample has around 140,000 clones, with about 60% found just once. The source material was CD4+ T cells sorted from blood, sampled at week 0. Source of these receptors: a human donor with alopecia areata.

J is TRBJ2-1 and V is TRBV6-5; the D gene could be TRBD1 or TRBD2 (5 bases each). With 5 bases removed from V and 5 bases from J, the gap between germline ends came to 10 bases. CDR1 and CDR2 (germline): MNHEY, SVGAGI. The CDR3 is 13 amino acids. The CDR3 bases are TGTGCCAGCAGTGGGACGACGGACAATGAGCAGTTCTTC. It specifies CASSGTTDNEQFF.

This clone is medium-sized by share. V and J are TRBV2 and TRBJ2-7, with D tentatively TRBD1 or TRBD2 (5 bases each). Germline values: CDR1 SNHLY, CDR2 FYNNEI. CDR3 length: 14 residues. Trimming pared 7 bases from V and 1 base from J, leaving 14 bases between. CDR3 nucleotide sequence: TGTGCCAGCAAAAACCGGGACGGTTCCTACGAGCAGTACTTC. This sequence encodes CASKNRDGSYEQYF. Looking up the rest from reference TRBV2 and TRBJ2-7 gives the full variable domain: EPEVTQTPSHQVTQMGQEVILRCVPISNHLYFYWYRQILGQKVEFLVSFYNNEISEKSEIFDDQFSVERPDGSNFTLKIRSTKLEDSAMYFCASKNRDGSYEQYFGPGTRLTVT.

The sample holds a few counts of this clone. DNA of the CDR3: TGTGCCAGCAGCCCCCCCGCTGCATGGGAGCAGTTCTTC. Protein product: CASSPPAAWEQFF. This chain links TRBV7-2 with TRBJ2-1; no firm D call. The germline V gene has CDR1 SGHTA and CDR2 FQGNSA. V lost 5 bases to trimming and J lost 10 bases, with 15 bases between them. The CDR3 contains 13 residues.

The rearrangement joins TRBV7-9 to TRBJ2-5; the D is unclear. The CDR3 covers 12 residues. Germline V gene sequence: CDR1 SEHNR, CDR2 FQNEAQ (reference sequence). V shed 5 bases and J shed 5 bases, with 9 bases lying between them. CDR3 DNA: TGTGCCAGCAGCCAGGAACCGGAGACCCAGTACTTC. The encoded protein is CASSQEPETQYF. The whole variable domain, remainder taken from reference TRBV7-9 and TRBJ2-5, is DTGVSQNPRHKITKRGQNVTFRCDPISEHNRLYWYRQTLGQGPEFLTYFQNEAQLEKSRLLSDRFSAERPKGSFSTLEIQRTEQGDSAMYLCASSQEPETQYFGPGTRLLVL.

The gene calls are TRBV20-1 and TRBJ1-4, with unresolved D. This CDR3 spans 11 amino acids. V lost 6 bases and J lost 7, with 9 bases in between. Germline loops: CDR1 DFQATT, CDR2 SNEGSKA (reference sequence). The CDR3 here is CSAVAFEKLFF. The CDR3 DNA follows: TGCAGTGCCGTTGCCTTTGAAAAACTGTTTTTT.

V gene TRBV30 combines with J gene TRBJ1-5; D ambiguous. The CDR3 has 13 residues. V dropped 0 bases and J dropped 4 bases, with 7 bases sitting between them. Germline V CDR1 and CDR2: GTSNPN, SVGIG (reference sequence). CDR3 residues: CAWSVRLNQPQHF. DNA of the CDR3: TGTGCCTGGAGTGTACGGCTTAATCAGCCCCAGCATTTT. Combining the CDR3 with reference TRBV30 and TRBJ1-5 gives the whole variable domain SQTIHQWPATLVQPVGSPLSLECTVEGTSNPNLYWYRQAAGRGLQLLFYSVGIGQISSEVPQNLSASRPQDRQFILSSKKLLLSDSGFYLCAWSVRLNQPQHFGDGTRLSIL.

The chain recombines TRBV30 with TRBJ1-1; D possibly corresponds to TRBD1 (5 bases). Trimming cost V 7 bases and J 7 bases, with 13 bases left between them. Germline loops: CDR1 GTSNPN, CDR2 SVGIG (reference sequence). The CDR3 consists of 11 residues. The CDR3 sequence is CASDERGEAFF. The CDR3 DNA reads TGTGCCTCTGATGAGAGGGGTGAAGCTTTCTTT.

The CDR3, as DNA: TGTGCCAGCAGTTACTCGGGACAGTTCTACGAGCAGTACTTC. Its translation: CASSYSGQFYEQYF. The rearrangement links TRBV6-5 to TRBJ2-7; 7 nucleotides agree with TRBD1. The ends lost 0 bases at V and 3 bases at J; junction bases unmatched: 2. This CDR3 region has 14 residues. CDR1 is MNHEY, CDR2 SVGAGI, per germline.

The rearrangement joins TRBV4-2 to TRBJ2-1; the D is unclear. V was cut by 0 bases and J by 1 base, with 4 bases left in between. CDR1 and CDR2 from the germline V gene are LGHNA and YNFKEQ. The CDR3 is 14 residues long. The CDR3: CASSQDPSYNEQFF. CDR3 DNA: TGTGCCAGCAGCCAAGACCCATCCTACAATGAGCAGTTCTTC.

The rearrangement uses TRBV15 and TRBJ2-5; D is undetermined. Germline assignment: CDR1 LNHNV and CDR2 YYDKDF (reference sequence). This CDR3 is built from 13 residues. V lost 0 bases to trimming and J lost 2 bases, with 4 bases between them. The DNA of the CDR3 is TGTGCCACCAGCAGAGACAGGCAAGAGACCCAGTACTTC. This encodes CATSRDRQETQYF.

V gene TRBV29-1 combines with J gene TRBJ2-3; D ambiguous. Germline-derived CDR1 and CDR2 are SQVTM and ANQGSEA. V lost 5 bases and J 6 bases, leaving 6 bases between the germline ends. This CDR3 has 10 amino acids. The CDR3, as DNA: TGCAGCGTTCGTGACGATACGCAGTATTTT. As protein: CSVRDDTQYF.

The chain uses TRBV27 and TRBJ1-6; a possible D gene is TRBD1 (5 bases). Germline CDR1 is MNHEY and CDR2 is SMNVEV (reference sequence). The CDR3 consists of 13 residues. The V end lost 4 bases, the J end lost 11 bases, and 12 bases lay between the germline ends. The CDR3 protein is CASSSRGPTPLHF. CDR3 nucleotide sequence: TGTGCCAGCAGTTCAAGGGGCCCGACACCCCTCCACTTT.

This rearrangement joins TRBV29-1 to TRBJ1-1, with D perhaps TRBD1 (5 bases). The CDR3 consists of 13 residues. Germline V gene sequence: CDR1 SQVTM, CDR2 ANQGSEA. CDR3 region: CSARRGLNTEAFF. The CDR3 DNA sequence: TGCAGTGCCCGGCGGGGCCTGAACACTGAAGCTTTCTTT.

A note on this clone: The germline gene is not matched at one end of the junction; a read error may be the cause. The V gene is TRBV30, the J gene TRBJ2-1; TRBD1 might be the D (6 bases). From germline, CDR1 is GTSNPN and CDR2 SVGIG (reference sequence). CDR3 length equals 11 residues. The CDR3 sequence is CAWSVQGGRVF. The CDR3 DNA sequence: TGTGCCTGGAGTGTACAGGGTGGCAGGGTCTTC.

The V and J genes are TRBV7-9 and TRBJ1-1, with TRBD1 matching over 7 bases. Germline loops: CDR1 SEHNR, CDR2 FQNEAQ (reference sequence). The CDR3 is 15 residues long. V shed 1 base and J 5 bases; nucleotides not matched to a gene: 7. This CDR3 reads CASSLDTGVRTEAFF. The CDR3 DNA is TGTGCCAGCAGCTTAGACACAGGGGTCCGGACTGAAGCTTTCTTT.

This clone was picked up many times. The chain employs TRBV7-9 and TRBJ1-5; perhaps TRBD1 as D (6 bases). The length of the CDR3 is 12 residues. Trimming shortened V by 1 base and J by 11 bases, and 9 bases separated the two germline ends. Looked up from germline, CDR1 is SEHNR and CDR2 is FQNEAQ (reference sequence). Here the CDR3 reads CASSLDYRAQHF. DNA of the CDR3: TGTGCCAGCAGCTTAGATTACAGGGCCCAGCATTTT.

The rearrangement uses TRBV7-2 and TRBJ1-2, with unresolved D. The V gene's germline CDR1 is SGHTA and CDR2 FQGNSA. The length of the CDR3 is 13 residues. Trimming took 5 bases from V and 2 from J, leaving 9 bases between them. CDR3 DNA sequence: TGTGCCAGCAGCCAAGGAGGGAACTATGGCTACACCTTC. It is translated as CASSQGGNYGYTF.

The gene calls are TRBV30 and TRBJ1-1, with unresolved D. There are 13 residues in the CDR3. The germline gives CDR1 GTSNPN, CDR2 SVGIG (reference sequence). With 0 bases removed from V and 0 bases from J, the gap between germline ends came to 5 bases. The CDR3: CAWSVNMNTEAFF. The CDR3 region has the DNA TGTGCCTGGAGTGTTAACATGAACACTGAAGCTTTCTTT.

The gene calls are TRBV4-1 and TRBJ2-7; 11 bases map to TRBD1. The germline V gene has CDR1 MGHRA and CDR2 YSYEKL. V lost 3 bases to trimming and J lost 4 bases; unmatched junction nucleotides: 8. The CDR3 has 16 residues. CDR3 amino acids: CASSHPAGTGGYEQYF. DNA of the CDR3: TGCGCCAGCAGCCACCCAGCCGGGACAGGGGGATACGAGCAGTACTTC.

This clone has only a few counts. The rearrangement joins TRBV4-2 to TRBJ2-5, with D possibly called TRBD1 or TRBD2 (5 bases each). V was cut by 0 bases and J by 5 bases, with 19 bases left in between. There are 17 residues in the CDR3. Germline V gene sequence: CDR1 LGHNA, CDR2 YNFKEQ. The CDR3 nucleotides read TGTGCCAGCAGCCAAGACTGGACAAGGGGACGGACGGAGACCCAGTACTTC. This gives the protein CASSQDWTRGRTETQYF.

This clone was seen once. The rearrangement links TRBV30 to TRBJ1-3; D gene uncertain. This CDR3 has 13 residues. Trimming shortened V by 4 bases and J by 2 bases, and 9 bases separated the two germline ends. The germline V gene encodes CDR1 GTSNPN and CDR2 SVGIG (reference sequence). CDR3 in amino acids: CAWTPGTGNTIYF. DNA for the CDR3: TGTGCCTGGACTCCGGGAACTGGAAACACCATATATTTT.